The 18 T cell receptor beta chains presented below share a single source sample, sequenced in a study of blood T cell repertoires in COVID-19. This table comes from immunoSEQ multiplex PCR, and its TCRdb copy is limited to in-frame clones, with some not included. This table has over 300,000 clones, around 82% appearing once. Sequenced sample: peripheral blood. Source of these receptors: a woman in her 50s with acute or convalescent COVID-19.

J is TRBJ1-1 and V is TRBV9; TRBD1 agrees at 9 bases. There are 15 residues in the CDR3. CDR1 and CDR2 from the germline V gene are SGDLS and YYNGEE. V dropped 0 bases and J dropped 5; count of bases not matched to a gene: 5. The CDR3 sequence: CASSVATGGLTEAFF. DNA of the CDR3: TGTGCCAGCAGCGTAGCTACAGGGGGCTTAACTGAAGCTTTCTTT.

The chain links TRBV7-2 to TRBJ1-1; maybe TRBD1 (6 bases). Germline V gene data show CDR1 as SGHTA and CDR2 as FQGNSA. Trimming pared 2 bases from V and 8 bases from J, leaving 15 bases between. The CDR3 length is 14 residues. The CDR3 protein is CASSLRGGDREAFF. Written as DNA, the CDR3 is TGTGCCAGCAGCTTAAGGGGGGGCGACAGGGAAGCTTTCTTT.

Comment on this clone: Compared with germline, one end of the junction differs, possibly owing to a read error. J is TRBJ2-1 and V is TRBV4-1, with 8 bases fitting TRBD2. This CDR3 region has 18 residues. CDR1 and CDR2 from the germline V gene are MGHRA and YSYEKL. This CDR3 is CASSEEGGGGPPYNEQFF. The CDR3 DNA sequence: TGCGCCAGCAGCGAAGAAGGTGGCGGGGGGCCCCCGTACAATGAGCAGTTCTTC.

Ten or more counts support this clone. The CDR3 region is CSVDSGNTDTQYF. The CDR3 nucleotides are TGCAGCGTTGATTCAGGGAATACAGATACGCAGTATTTT. The chain carries TRBV29-1 and TRBJ2-3; possibly TRBD1 for D (5 bases). Trimming removed 3 bases from V and 3 bases from J, with 10 bases in between. Germline V CDR1 and CDR2: SQVTM, ANQGSEA. The CDR3 contains 13 residues.

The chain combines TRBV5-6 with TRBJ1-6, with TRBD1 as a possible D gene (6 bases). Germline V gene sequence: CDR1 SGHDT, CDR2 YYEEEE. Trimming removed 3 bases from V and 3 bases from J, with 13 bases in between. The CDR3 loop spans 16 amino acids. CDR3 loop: CASSSVDSLYNSPLHF. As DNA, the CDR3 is TGTGCCAGCAGCTCCGTGGACAGCCTCTATAATTCACCCCTCCACTTT. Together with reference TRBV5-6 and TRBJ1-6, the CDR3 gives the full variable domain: DAGVTQSPTHLIKTRGQQVTLRCSPKSGHDTVSWYQQALGQGPQFIFQYYEEEERQRGNFPDRFSGHQFPNYSSELNVNALLLGDSALYLCASSSVDSLYNSPLHFGNGTRLTVT.

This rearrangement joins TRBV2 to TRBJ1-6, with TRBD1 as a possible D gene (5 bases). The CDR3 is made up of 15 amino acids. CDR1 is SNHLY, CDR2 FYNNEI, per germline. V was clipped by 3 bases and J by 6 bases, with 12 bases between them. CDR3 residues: CASSEGGVRNSPLHF. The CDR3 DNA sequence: TGTGCCAGCAGTGAGGGGGGGGTGCGTAATTCACCCCTCCACTTT.

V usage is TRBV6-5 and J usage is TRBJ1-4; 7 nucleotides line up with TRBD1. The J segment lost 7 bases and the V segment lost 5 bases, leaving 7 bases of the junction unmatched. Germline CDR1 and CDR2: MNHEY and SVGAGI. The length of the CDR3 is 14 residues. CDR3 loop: CASSLRGQGEKLFF. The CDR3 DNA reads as TGTGCCAGCAGTCTGAGGGGGCAGGGTGAAAAACTGTTTTTT.

CDR3 residues: CASSRTRTYEQYF. As DNA, the CDR3 is TGTGCCAGCAGTCGGACACGGACCTACGAGCAGTACTTC. The chain couples TRBV12-3 or TRBV12-4 to TRBJ2-7, with a tentative D call TRBD1 (5 bases). The CDR3 contains 13 residues. The V end was cut by 5 bases, the J end by 2 bases, with 10 bases between.

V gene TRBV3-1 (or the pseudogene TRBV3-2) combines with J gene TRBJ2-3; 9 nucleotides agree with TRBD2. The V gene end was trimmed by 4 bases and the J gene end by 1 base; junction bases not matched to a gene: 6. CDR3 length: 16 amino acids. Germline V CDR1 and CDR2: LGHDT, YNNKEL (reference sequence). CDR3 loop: CASSLSERGGTDTQYF. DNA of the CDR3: TGTGCCAGCAGCCTAAGTGAGCGGGGGGGCACAGATACGCAGTATTTT.

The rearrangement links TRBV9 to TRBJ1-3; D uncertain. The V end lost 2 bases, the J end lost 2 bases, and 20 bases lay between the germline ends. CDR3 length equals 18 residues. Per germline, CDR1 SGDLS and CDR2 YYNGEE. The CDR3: CASSVRGPDASAGNTIYF. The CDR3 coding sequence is TGTGCCAGCAGCGTTCGAGGGCCCGATGCCTCCGCTGGAAACACCATATATTTT.

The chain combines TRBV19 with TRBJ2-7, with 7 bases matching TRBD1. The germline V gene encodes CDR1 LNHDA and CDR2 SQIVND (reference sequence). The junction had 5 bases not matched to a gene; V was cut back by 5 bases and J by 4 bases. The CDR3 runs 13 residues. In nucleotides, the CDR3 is TGTGCCAGTAGTGAGGGACAGAGTTACGAGCAGTACTTC. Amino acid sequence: CASSEGQSYEQYF.

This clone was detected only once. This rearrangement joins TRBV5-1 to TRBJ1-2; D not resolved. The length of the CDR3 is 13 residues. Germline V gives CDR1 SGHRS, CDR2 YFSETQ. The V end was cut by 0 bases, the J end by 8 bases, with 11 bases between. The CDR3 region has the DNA TGCGCCAGCAGCTTGGTACAGCCGTTGGGCTACACCTTC. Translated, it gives CASSLVQPLGYTF.

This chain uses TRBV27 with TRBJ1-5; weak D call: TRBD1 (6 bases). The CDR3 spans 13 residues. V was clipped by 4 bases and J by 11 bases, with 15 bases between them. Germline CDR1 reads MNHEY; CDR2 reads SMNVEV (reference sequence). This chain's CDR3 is CASSSRQDGTQHF. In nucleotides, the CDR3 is TGTGCCAGCAGTTCAAGACAGGACGGGACCCAGCATTTT.

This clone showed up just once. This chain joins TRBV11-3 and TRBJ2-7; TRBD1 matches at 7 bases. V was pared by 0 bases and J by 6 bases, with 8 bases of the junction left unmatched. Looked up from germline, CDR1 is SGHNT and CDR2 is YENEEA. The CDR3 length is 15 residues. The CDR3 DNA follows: TGTGCCAGCAGCTTAGATCTCGGCAGGGGGAGCGAGCAGTACTTC. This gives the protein CASSLDLGRGSEQYF.

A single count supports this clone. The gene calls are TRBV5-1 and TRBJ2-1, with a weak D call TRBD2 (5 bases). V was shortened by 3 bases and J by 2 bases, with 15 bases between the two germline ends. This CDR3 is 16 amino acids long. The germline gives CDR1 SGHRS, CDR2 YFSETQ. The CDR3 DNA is TGCGCCAGCAGCTGGACCGCGGGTACCACCTACAATGAGCAGTTCTTC. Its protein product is CASSWTAGTTYNEQFF.

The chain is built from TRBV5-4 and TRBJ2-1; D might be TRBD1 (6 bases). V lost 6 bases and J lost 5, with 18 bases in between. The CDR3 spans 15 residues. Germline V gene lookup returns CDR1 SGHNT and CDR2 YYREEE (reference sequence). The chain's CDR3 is CASTFGQGWNNEQFF. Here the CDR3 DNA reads TGTGCCAGCACCTTTGGTCAGGGGTGGAACAATGAGCAGTTCTTC.

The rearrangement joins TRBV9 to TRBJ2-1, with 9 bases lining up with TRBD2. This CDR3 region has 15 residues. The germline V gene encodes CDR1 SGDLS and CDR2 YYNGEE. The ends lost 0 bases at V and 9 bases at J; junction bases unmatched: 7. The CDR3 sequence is CASSVGVAGVGEQFF. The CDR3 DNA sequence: TGTGCCAGCAGCGTAGGCGTAGCGGGAGTAGGTGAGCAGTTCTTC. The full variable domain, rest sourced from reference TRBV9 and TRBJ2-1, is DSGVTQTPKHLITATGQRVTLRCSPRSGDLSVYWYQQSLDQGLQFLIQYYNGEERAKGNILERFSAQQFPDLHSELNLSSLELGDSALYFCASSVGVAGVGEQFFGPGTRLTVL.

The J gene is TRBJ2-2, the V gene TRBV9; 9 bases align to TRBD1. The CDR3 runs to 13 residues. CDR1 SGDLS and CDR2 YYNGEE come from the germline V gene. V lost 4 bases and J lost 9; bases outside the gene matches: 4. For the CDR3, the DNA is TGTGCCAGCAGCTCACAGGGGGCCCGGGAGCTGTTTTTT. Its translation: CASSSQGARELFF.